A single sample is the source of the 22 T cell receptor beta chains below, sequenced in a study of TIL therapy for anti-PD-1-resistant metastatic lung cancer. The time point was: pre-treatment sample, taken before nivolumab and TIL therapy. The libraries were made with immunoSEQ v3. TCRdb's copy holds only in-frame clones and misses some; the assay was immunoSEQ multiplex PCR. The sample lists 50,000 or so clones, around 79% occurring once. This sample comprised blood, obtained at baseline. Receptor source: a woman aged 25-85 years with non-small cell lung cancer.

The chain has TRBV5-1 and TRBJ2-7; possibly TRBD1 for D (5 bases). The CDR3 is made up of 14 amino acids. V gave up 3 bases and J gave up 6 bases, with 16 bases separating them. Germline-derived CDR1 and CDR2 are SGHRS and YFSETQ. CDR3 bases: TGCGCCAGCAGCTCTGCAGGGTTTACTGGCGAGCAGTACTTC. This encodes CASSSAGFTGEQYF.

This chain joins TRBV28 and TRBJ1-1; a possible D gene is TRBD1 (5 bases). Germline CDR1 is MDHEN and CDR2 is SYDVKM. Trimming pared 7 bases from V and 3 bases from J, leaving 18 bases between. The CDR3 runs to 15 residues. The CDR3 reads CASIPAQGLYTEAFF. In nucleotides, the CDR3 is TGTGCCAGCATCCCTGCCCAGGGACTCTACACTGAAGCTTTCTTT.

The chain uses TRBV6-5 and TRBJ1-5, with D unclear. Per germline, CDR1 MNHEY and CDR2 SVGAGI. V lost 3 bases to trimming and J lost 9 bases, with 12 bases between them. CDR3 length: 13 residues. CDR3 coding DNA: TGTGCCAGCAGTTATTCAAGAATGGCGCCCCAGCATTTT. Amino acids: CASSYSRMAPQHF.

The J gene is TRBJ1-4, the V gene TRBV19; D remains unclear. The germline V gene has CDR1 LNHDA and CDR2 SQIVND (reference sequence). V was cut by 5 bases and J by 4 bases, with 14 bases left in between. This CDR3 has 15 residues. The CDR3, as DNA: TGTGCCAGTAGTCGTTCACCCCGAAATAATGAAAAACTGTTTTTT. It specifies CASSRSPRNNEKLFF.

V is TRBV7-9 and J is TRBJ2-2; 8 bases agree with TRBD1. Germline V gives CDR1 SEHNR, CDR2 FQNEAQ (reference sequence). The CDR3 has 16 residues. Losses at the gene ends were 2 bases for V and 5 bases for J; bases not matched to a gene: 7. The CDR3 region is CASSLLDRGQTGELFF. The DNA for the CDR3 is TGTGCCAGCAGCTTACTTGACAGGGGACAGACCGGGGAGCTGTTTTTT. The variable domain in full, with the rest retrieved from reference TRBV7-9 and TRBJ2-2, is DTGVSQNPRHKITKRGQNVTFRCDPISEHNRLYWYRQTLGQGPEFLTYFQNEAQLEKSRLLSDRFSAERPKGSFSTLEIQRTEQGDSAMYLCASSLLDRGQTGELFFGEGSRLTVL.

J is TRBJ1-1 and V is TRBV7-9, with TRBD1 matching 8 bases. CDR3 length: 14 amino acids. Germline CDR1 is SEHNR and CDR2 is FQNEAQ (reference sequence). Losses at the gene ends were 5 bases for V and 4 bases for J; bases not matched to a gene: 6. This chain's CDR3 is CASSTGQGGTEAFF. Written as DNA, the CDR3 is TGTGCCAGCAGCACTGGACAGGGAGGCACTGAAGCTTTCTTT.

The V call is TRBV18, the J call TRBJ1-5, with TRBD1 as a possible D gene (5 bases). The CDR3 has 18 amino acids. Germline loops: CDR1 KGHSH, CDR2 LQKENI. The V gene lost 2 bases and the J gene lost 0 bases, with 17 bases spanning the gap. The CDR3 reads CASSPVRVLRYSNQPQHF. CDR3 in DNA: TGTGCCAGCTCACCAGTCAGGGTTCTCCGCTATAGCAATCAGCCCCAGCATTTT.

The chain couples TRBV5-4 to TRBJ1-2; possibly TRBD1 for D (6 bases). The CDR3 is made up of 14 amino acids. Germline-derived CDR1 and CDR2 are SGHNT and YYREEE (reference sequence). The ends were cut back, 4 bases at V and 4 bases at J, with 14 bases in the middle. The CDR3: CASSTPRGLYGYTF. The CDR3 DNA is TGTGCCAGCAGCACACCCCGGGGGCTCTATGGCTACACCTTC.

The chain carries TRBV10-3 and TRBJ2-5; D remains ambiguous. In germline, CDR1 is ENHRY, CDR2 SYGVKD. The CDR3 consists of 15 residues. The V and J ends lost 0 bases and 1 base respectively, with 9 bases between them. CDR3 loop: CAISESFVRQETQYF. In DNA form, the CDR3 reads TGTGCCATCAGTGAGTCCTTCGTCCGCCAAGAGACCCAGTACTTC.

This clone was recorded only once. The genes are TRBV27 and TRBJ1-5; D not resolved. The length of the CDR3 is 16 residues. Germline CDR1 is MNHEY and CDR2 is SMNVEV (reference sequence). V lost 3 bases, J lost 0 bases, and 12 bases lay in between. The CDR3 loop is CASSLAGSYSNQPQHF. In DNA form, the CDR3 reads TGTGCCAGCAGTTTGGCCGGGTCTTATAGCAATCAGCCCCAGCATTTT.

The chain combines TRBV7-2 with TRBJ1-6; 7 bases map to TRBD1. Trimming cost V 5 bases and J 0 bases; bases outside gene matches: 4. The V gene's germline CDR1 is SGHTA and CDR2 FQGNSA. CDR3 size: 16 residues. This chain's CDR3 is CASSQGDSSYNSPLHF. DNA for the CDR3: TGTGCCAGCAGCCAAGGGGACAGCTCCTATAATTCACCCCTCCACTTT. Full variable domain (remainder filled in from reference TRBV7-2 and TRBJ1-6): GAGVSQSPSNKVTEKGKDVELRCDPISGHTALYWYRQSLGQGLEFLIYFQGNSAPDKSGLPSDRFSAERTGGSVSTLTIQRTQQEDSAVYLCASSQGDSSYNSPLHFGNGTRLTVT.

The chain is built from TRBV19 and TRBJ1-5; possibly TRBD1 for D (5 bases). Germline lookup yields CDR1 LNHDA and CDR2 SQIVND (reference sequence). Trimming shortened V by 9 bases and J by 0 bases, and 6 bases separated the two germline ends. The length of the CDR3 is 12 residues. This CDR3 reads CASRDSNQPQHF. Here the CDR3 DNA reads TGTGCCAGCAGGGATAGCAATCAGCCCCAGCATTTT.

The V call is TRBV27, the J call TRBJ2-7; D might be TRBD2 (6 bases). Between the trimmed V and J ends, which lost 5 bases and 0 bases, there was a span of 17 bases. The CDR3 consists of 16 residues. Germline CDR1 and CDR2: MNHEY and SMNVEV (reference sequence). The CDR3 nucleotides are TGTGCCAGCAGTCAGTTCGCCCGGGGGAGCTCCTACGAGCAGTACTTC. This codes for CASSQFARGSSYEQYF.

The chain uses TRBV5-1 and TRBJ2-1; 10 nucleotides match TRBD2. The CDR3 is 16 residues long. Germline V gene sequence: CDR1 SGHRS, CDR2 YFSETQ. The junction had 10 bases not matched to a gene; V was cut back by 3 bases and J by 7 bases. In DNA, the CDR3 is TGCGCCAGCAGCTGGCATCTAGCGGGGGTGGGGAATGAGCAGTTCTTC. As protein: CASSWHLAGVGNEQFF.

Only a few counts were recorded for this clone. The V gene is TRBV5-4, the J gene TRBJ2-7, with 13 bases fitting TRBD2. J lost 3 bases, V lost 4 bases, and 13 bases had no gene match. The germline gives CDR1 SGHNT, CDR2 YYREEE (reference sequence). The CDR3 sequence is 18 residues long. CDR3 sequence (DNA): TGTGCCAGCAGCGACGGACTAGCGGGAGTAATTGACAACTACGAGCAGTACTTC. Its translation: CASSDGLAGVIDNYEQYF.

V usage is TRBV19 and J usage is TRBJ2-7, with D perhaps being TRBD1 or TRBD2 (5 bases each). The CDR3 consists of 16 residues. CDR1 and CDR2 (germline): LNHDA, SQIVND (reference sequence). V was pared by 4 bases and J by 2 bases, with 18 bases between. Here the CDR3 DNA reads TGTGCCAGTAGTACTTCCCTGGGCAGGGAGACCTACGAGCAGTACTTC. It codes for CASSTSLGRETYEQYF.

In this sample, this clone turned up once. The gene calls are TRBV27 and TRBJ2-3; D is possibly TRBD1 or TRBD2 (6 bases each). Germline V gives CDR1 MNHEY, CDR2 SMNVEV (reference sequence). The CDR3 extends over 18 amino acids. V was clipped by 4 bases and J by 2 bases, with 22 bases between them. CDR3 sequence: CASSSEGGLNRVTDTQYF. CDR3 coding DNA: TGTGCCAGCAGTTCCGAGGGGGGCCTAAATAGGGTCACAGATACGCAGTATTTT.

The V call is TRBV4-1, the J call TRBJ2-6; no clear D. The CDR3 is 18 residues long. Trimming left V 4 bases short and J 1 base short, with 17 bases between. Germline-derived CDR1 and CDR2 are MGHRA and YSYEKL. The chain's CDR3 is CASSPERVGISGANVLTF. The CDR3 coding sequence is TGCGCCAGCAGCCCCGAAAGGGTCGGAATTTCTGGGGCCAACGTCCTGACTTTC.

This chain joins TRBV5-6 and TRBJ1-2; TRBD1 might be the D (5 bases). Per the germline V gene, CDR1 is SGHDT and CDR2 is YYEEEE. Trimming took 4 bases from V and 8 from J, leaving 15 bases between them. This CDR3 comprises 13 residues. This CDR3 is CASSGGENRGYTF. DNA for the CDR3: TGTGCCAGCAGCGGGGGAGAAAACCGAGGCTACACCTTC.

There are a few counts of this clone. The gene calls are TRBV18 and TRBJ1-1; D uncertain. The CDR3 loop spans 13 amino acids. The V end was cut by 3 bases, the J end by 5 bases, with 10 bases between. The V gene's germline CDR1 is KGHSH and CDR2 LQKENI. CDR3 loop: CASSPNPSTEAFF. The CDR3 nucleotides read TGTGCCAGCTCACCTAACCCGAGTACTGAAGCTTTCTTT.

The V call is TRBV18, the J call TRBJ2-5; D gene ambiguous. The CDR3 totals 13 residues. V shed 2 bases and J shed 0 bases, with 4 bases lying between them. Per germline, CDR1 KGHSH and CDR2 LQKENI. CDR3 sequence (DNA): TGTGCCAGCTCACCATACAACCAAGAGACCCAGTACTTC. Its protein product is CASSPYNQETQYF. The entire variable domain, with the rest obtained from reference TRBV18 and TRBJ2-5, is as follows: NAGVMQNPRHLVRRRGQEARLRCSPMKGHSHVYWYRQLPEEGLKFMVYLQKENIIDESGMPKERFSAEFPKEGPSILRIQQVVRGDSAAYFCASSPYNQETQYFGPGTRLLVL.

This clone appeared once. This chain connects TRBV27 to TRBJ2-3, with D possibly being TRBD2 (6 bases). V lost 6 bases and J lost 5, with 12 bases in between. The V gene's germline CDR1 is MNHEY and CDR2 SMNVEV (reference sequence). The CDR3 consists of 13 residues. CDR3 sequence (DNA): TGTGCCAGCAGCCCCCTCGGGGGAGATACGCAGTATTTT. Its translation is CASSPLGGDTQYF.